This T cell receptor beta chain was sequenced for a study of T cell changes during pregnancy in multiple sclerosis. This clone was observed a few times. Assay used: immunoSEQ multiplex PCR; TCRdb lists only in-frame clones, some missing. The data show 60,000 or so clones, with about 88% seen just once and 2% to 3% held by the top ten. Per germline, CDR1 GTSNPN and CDR2 SVGIG (reference sequence). Between the trimmed V and J ends, which lost 5 bases and 0 bases, there was a span of 11 bases. CDR3 length equals 14 residues. The chain joins TRBV30 to TRBJ1-3, with unresolved D. This clonotype was sampled from a female donor with multiple sclerosis, enrolled in a pregnancy study. The sample here was peripheral blood, taken in the first trimester of pregnancy. The CDR3 sequence: CAWAVASSGNTIYF. CDR3 DNA sequence: TGTGCCTGGGCGGTTGCCAGCTCTGGAAACACCATATATTTT. Full variable domain (outside the CDR3, taken from reference TRBV30 and TRBJ1-3): SQTIHQWPATLVQPVGSPLSLECTVEGTSNPNLYWYRQAAGRGLQLLFYSVGIGQISSEVPQNLSASRPQDRQFILSSKKLLLSDSGFYLCAWAVASSGNTIYFGEGSWLTVV.